These T cell receptor beta chains were read from a single sample in a study of CD8 T cells in ankylosing spondylitis. TCRdb ran MiXCR on the 5' RACE reads and lists one entry per CDR3 protein. The sample lists about 240,000 distinct CDR3 sequences; approximately 9% were seen once. The sequenced material came from blood, either unsorted or a sorted T cell fraction (not recorded which). These TCRs come from a male donor with ankylosing spondylitis or in good health (not recorded which). The CDR3 runs from the conserved cysteine through the conserved F or W. D genes are given only for firm matches. Only some rows state a clone size, as once, few, many or a class for expanded clones.

d_call clone_size j_call v_call cdr3_nt cdr3_aa
- many TRBJ2-1 TRBV20-1 TGCAGTGCTAATGAGGCTAGTGGGATGTCCAATGAGCAGTTCTTC CSANEASGMSNEQFF
TRBD2 - TRBJ2-2 TRBV15 TGTGCCACCAGCCCCGGACTAGCGACGAACACCGGGGAGCTGTTTTTT CATSPGLATNTGELFF
TRBD2 many TRBJ2-1 TRBV20-1 TGCAGTGCTAGAGGACTAGCGGGAGGGCCCTGGAATGAGCAGTTCTTC CSARGLAGGPWNEQFF
- few TRBJ2-5 TRBV7-9 TGTGCCAGCAGCCCTCAGACATTCTCGGAGACCCAGTACTTC CASSPQTFSETQYF
- - TRBJ1-2 TRBV20-1 TGCAGTGCTAGGGGGGGGAGGGAGCGCTACACCTTC CSARGGRERYTF
TRBD1 few TRBJ2-7 TRBV6-2/TRBV6-3 TGTGCCAGCAGTGGACGGGACAGGGGAGAAGACGAGCAGTACTTC CASSGRDRGEDEQYF
- few TRBJ1-4 TRBV5-5 TGTGCCAGCAGCATGGACGGGCACATTGATGAAAAACTGTTTTTT CASSMDGHIDEKLFF
- many TRBJ2-6 TRBV29-1 TGCAGCGTTGCGGTGAACGGGGCCAACGTCCTGACTTTC CSVAVNGANVLTF
- many TRBJ2-2 TRBV7-2 TGTGCCAGCAGCTTAGGGGACGATGTCACCGGGGAGCTGTTTTTT CASSLGDDVTGELFF
- many TRBJ1-1 TRBV28 TGTGCCAGCATTGTTTCGAGGGGGACGAACACTGAAGCTTTCTTT CASIVSRGTNTEAFF
- few TRBJ1-5 TRBV12-3/TRBV12-4 TGTGCCAGCAGTTTAGCTTCAGGTTCCCAGCCCCAGCATTTT CASSLASGSQPQHF
- few TRBJ1-2 TRBV20-1 TGCAGTGCTAGAGATGAGGGAGACCTCAGGGGCGGGGACACCTTC CSARDEGDLRGGDTF
- many TRBJ1-2 TRBV3-1 TGTGCCAGCAGCCATTCTTCAAGCTATGGCTACACCTTC CASSHSSSYGYTF
TRBD2 many TRBJ2-1 TRBV10-3 TGTGCCATCAGTGATCGGACTAGCGGGGAAGAAAGCTCCTACAATGAGCAGTTCTTC CAISDRTSGEESSYNEQFF
- many TRBJ1-1 TRBV7-2 TGTGCCAGCAGCTACCCTGGGGTGACTGAAGCTTTCTTT CASSYPGVTEAFF
TRBD1 few TRBJ2-2 TRBV27 TGTGCCAGCAGTGGAATCCGGGACAGGGAAAGAAACGGGGTCGGGGAGCTGTTTTTT CASSGIRDRERNGVGELFF
- many TRBJ1-2 TRBV9 TGTGCCAGCAGCGTCCCGGGGCATGGCTACACCTTC CASSVPGHGYTF
- - TRBJ2-2 TRBV7-2 TGTGCCAGCAGCTTGCGGTCCGGCGGACGGAAAACCGGGGAGCTGTTTTTT CASSLRSGGRKTGELFF
TRBD1 many TRBJ2-2 TRBV15 TGTGCCACCAGCAGAAAGAGGACAGGTCAAACCGGGGAGCTGTTTTTT CATSRKRTGQTGELFF
- many TRBJ2-1 TRBV28 TGTGCCAGCAGTTTGGGGTTCTCGGGCCCCCAAGGGGAGCAGTTCTTC CASSLGFSGPQGEQFF
TRBD1 many TRBJ2-4 TRBV4-1 TGCGCCAGCAGCCCCCGGACAGGGGATGGCAAAAACATTCAGTACTTC CASSPRTGDGKNIQYF
TRBD2 many TRBJ2-1 TRBV20-1 TGCAGTGCCGGGACTAGTGTTCCGTTCTTC CSAGTSVPFF
TRBD1 many TRBJ2-1 TRBV7-2 TGTGCCAGCAGCCATGGACAGGGGGGATACTCCTACAATGAGCAGTTCTTC CASSHGQGGYSYNEQFF
- many TRBJ2-5 TRBV20-1 TGCAGTGCTAGTGACATCCCAGAGACCCAGTACTTC CSASDIPETQYF
- many TRBJ1-2 TRBV6-5 TGTGCCAGCAGTTACTCACAGAACCTTGGCTATGGCTACACCTTC CASSYSQNLGYGYTF
- - TRBJ2-4 TRBV7-8 TGTGCCAGCAGCCCCCCTACCGGAGACATTCAGTACTTC CASSPPTGDIQYF
- - TRBJ2-2 TRBV20-1 TGCAGTGCTAGCCGGCAGGGTTTTACCGGGGAGCTGTTTTTT CSASRQGFTGELFF
- many TRBJ2-3 TRBV3-1 TGTGCCAGCATGGGGAGCGGAACTAGCACAGATACGCAGTATTTT CASMGSGTSTDTQYF
- - TRBJ1-4 TRBV6-1 TGTGCCAGCAGCTTTCACCCAGGGTTGGAAAAACTGTTTTTT CASSFHPGLEKLFF
- few TRBJ2-1 TRBV6-5 TGTGCCAGCTGGGACCTGAACAATGAGCAGTTCTTC CASWDLNNEQFF
TRBD1 many TRBJ1-2 TRBV6-1 TGTGCCAGCAGCACCGGACAGGGGGCGATGGCTGGCTACACCTTC CASSTGQGAMAGYTF
- many TRBJ2-2 TRBV7-8 TGTGCCAGCAGCACCGACAGGACGAACACCGGGGAGCTGTTTTTT CASSTDRTNTGELFF
TRBD1 few TRBJ2-7 TRBV5-1 TGCGCCAGCAGCTCGGACAGGGCCCACGAGCAGTACTTC CASSSDRAHEQYF
- many TRBJ1-5 TRBV5-4 TGTGCCAGCAGCTTGCACAATCAGCCCCAGCATTTT CASSLHNQPQHF
TRBD1 many TRBJ1-3 TRBV7-9 TGTGCCAGCAACCGTCAAGGGACAGATACTGGAAACACCATATATTTT CASNRQGTDTGNTIYF
TRBD2 many TRBJ2-2 TRBV7-8 TGTGCCAGCAAATCGCCGGGACTAGCGGAAACCGGGGAGCTGTTTTTT CASKSPGLAETGELFF
TRBD2 many TRBJ2-3 TRBV7-2 TGTGCCAGCAGCTTAGCCCCCGTCCTGGCGGGGGGGGATACGCAGTATTTT CASSLAPVLAGGDTQYF
TRBD2 few TRBJ2-1 TRBV7-9 TGTGCCAGCAGCCCCCCTAGCGGGAGGAGCTCCTACAATGAGCAGTTCTTC CASSPPSGRSSYNEQFF
- few TRBJ1-2 TRBV30 TGTGCCTGGAGTCCCCCCCTATCCGGGGACTATGGCTACACCTTC CAWSPPLSGDYGYTF
TRBD1 many TRBJ1-5 TRBV6-5 TGTGCCAGCAGCTTACAGGGGTGGGGCCAGCCCCAGCATTTT CASSLQGWGQPQHF
TRBD1 many TRBJ1-2 TRBV19 TGTGCCAGTAGTTACACCGGGACAGGCCTTGGCTTTTATGGCTACACCTTC CASSYTGTGLGFYGYTF
- few TRBJ2-2 TRBV10-3 TGTGCCATCAGCGGAACCGGGGAGCTGTTTTTT CAISGTGELFF
- many TRBJ1-2 TRBV29-1 TGCAGCGTTGATAGTGGGGGCCTCTATGGCTACACCTTC CSVDSGGLYGYTF
TRBD2 - TRBJ2-3 TRBV7-9 TGTGCCAGCAGCCCCTGGACTAGCGGGCAAACAGATACGCAGTATTTT CASSPWTSGQTDTQYF
- many TRBJ2-2 TRBV7-2 TGTGCCAGCAGCCCCATAAGGGCCCCCACCGGGGAGCTGTTTTTT CASSPIRAPTGELFF
- many TRBJ1-3 TRBV2 TGTGCCAGCAGGCGAGGGCCTTCTCCTGGAAACACCATATATTTT CASRRGPSPGNTIYF
- - TRBJ1-5 TRBV6-5 TGTGCCAGCAGTTCAGGGAGCCCCAATCACCCCCAGCATTTT CASSSGSPNHPQHF
- few TRBJ2-7 TRBV11-3 TGTGCCAGCAGCTTAGCACCCCAACAGGGTTCCGAGCAGTACTTC CASSLAPQQGSEQYF
TRBD1 many TRBJ2-4 TRBV27 TGTGCCAGCGCTGGGACAGGGCCCAAAAACATTCAGTACTTC CASAGTGPKNIQYF
- many TRBJ1-5 TRBV19 TGTGCCAGTAGCTGGACTGAAAATCAGCCCCAGCATTTT CASSWTENQPQHF
TRBD2 - TRBJ2-1 TRBV4-2 TGTGCCAGCAGCCAACCGGGACTAGCGGGTTTCTCCTACAATGAGCAGTTCTTC CASSQPGLAGFSYNEQFF
TRBD2 few TRBJ2-3 TRBV11-2 TGTGCCAGCAGCTTAACCCCCGGGGGGTTCATTGATACGCAGTATTTT CASSLTPGGFIDTQYF
- - TRBJ1-2 TRBV30 TGTGCCTGGACCCAACGGGGGGGATATGGCTACACCTTC CAWTQRGGYGYTF
TRBD1 many TRBJ1-3 TRBV5-1 TGCGCCAGCAGCTTCGGGACAGGGGAAGACACCATATATTTT CASSFGTGEDTIYF
- many TRBJ2-2 TRBV12-3/TRBV12-4 TGTGCCAGCAGTTTAGTGGTTTTAGGGGAGCTGTTTTTT CASSLVVLGELFF
TRBD2 few TRBJ2-7 TRBV6-2/TRBV6-3 TGTGCCGGAAGGAAAGCGGGGAGCTACGAGCAGTACTTC CAGRKAGSYEQYF
- many TRBJ1-4 TRBV20-1 TGCAGTGCCATAAAGGAGGAGGGTCCCGCTGGGAGCGAAAAACTGTTTTTT CSAIKEEGPAGSEKLFF